This T cell receptor beta chain was observed in a study of blood T cell repertoires in COVID-19 (dated by TCRdb to 2020 to 2021). With respect to the entire study: Samples covering the acute and convalescent phases of COVID-19 were provided by collaborators in the United States, Italy and Spain. The samples were drawn from two sources: the first 160 participants of the ongoing ImmuneRACE study, and 950 to 1,500 subjects contributed by 6 global collaborators. The material from the prospective study consisted of cDNA or gDNA derived from T cells, B-cell-depleted T cells, or PBMCs. The sample metadata nearly always contained a de-identified subject ID, COVID-19 status, age in years and sex. The repertoires were made available in a free public database intended to serve as a resource for research on the immune response to SARS-CoV-2. Subjects who had been exposed to COVID-19, were actively infected with it, or had recovered from it provided the deeply sampled blood TCRbeta repertoires that made up the dataset. HLA class I and class II types, where available, came from metadata supplied by the sample provider rather than from assay-based typing. Here is what the overall study found, with its caveats: How much clinical and demographic metadata was included differed by source and by participant, and the metadata was provided uncurated.

This clone is a singleton in its sample. Its antigen is still unknown. It has no much larger one-base neighbor in the sample; base qualities were not kept. Participants in the prospective study were enrolled through a virtual design, were aged roughly 18 to 100 years, and lived in approximately 25 United States geographic areas. To assign participants to cohorts, the prospective study relied on clinical history that participants themselves reported in a screening survey and a study questionnaire. In the prospective study, mobile phlebotomists collected whole blood, serum and a nasopharyngeal or oropharyngeal swab from each participant. Additional blood draws and questionnaires over an approximately 2-month period could optionally be provided by prospective study participants. Prospective study blood samples were shipped either frozen or at room temperature before DNA extraction. The CDR3 goes from the cysteine to the phenylalanine over 16 residues. This entry keeps only the CDR3 DNA: 48 bases, framed from base 1. Deletion took 0 bases off V and 1 base off J, with a span of 8 bases between the germline ends. Taken from the germline V gene, the CDR1 and CDR2 loops are SGHTS and YDEGEE.

TCRbeta CDR3 regions were amplified from genomic DNA using the immunoSEQ Assay, a bias-controlled multiplex PCR. The study's own analysis went as follows. Nucleated cell counts per sample were estimated from amplification of reference gene primers within the assay. To quantify the absolute abundance of each unique TCRbeta CDR3 rearrangement, sequence reads were collapsed and filtered. For each sample, productive Simpson clonality was calculated as the square root of Simpson's diversity index over productive rearrangements. Not all clones reach the TCRdb copy of this immuneACCESS table, which keeps in-frame sequences only. Checked studies attribute under half of the gap to unresolved V genes and leave the rest unexplained. V and J calls plus clone size are reproduced from that table; the DNA served to infer D and trimming. The sample table lists a few hundred thousand clones, 80% to 90% of them with a count of one. The top ten constitute 4% to 5% of the sample.

This TCR was recovered from a woman aged 40 to 50 with acute COVID-19. The sample taken for sequencing was PBMCs or T cells enriched from blood (not recorded which). The rearrangement joined TRBV5-8 to TRBJ2-6; 6 matching bases give a weak D call of TRBD2. The DNA is as follows: TGTGCCAGCAGCTTGGCCGGGGGATCTGGGGCCAACGTCCTGACTTTC. The resulting protein is CASSLAGGSGANVLTF.